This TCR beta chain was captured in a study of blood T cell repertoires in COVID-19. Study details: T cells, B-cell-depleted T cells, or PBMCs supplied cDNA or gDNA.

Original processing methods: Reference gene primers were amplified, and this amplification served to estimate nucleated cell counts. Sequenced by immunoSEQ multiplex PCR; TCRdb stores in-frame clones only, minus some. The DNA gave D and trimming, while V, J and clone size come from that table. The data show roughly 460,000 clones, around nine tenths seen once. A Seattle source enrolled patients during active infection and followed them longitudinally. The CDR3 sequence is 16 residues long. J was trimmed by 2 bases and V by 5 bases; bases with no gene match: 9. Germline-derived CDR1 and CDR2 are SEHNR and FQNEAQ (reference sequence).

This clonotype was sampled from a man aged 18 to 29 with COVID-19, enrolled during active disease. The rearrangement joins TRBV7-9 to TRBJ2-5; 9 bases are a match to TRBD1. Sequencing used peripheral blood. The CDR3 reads CASSATPGQGQETQYF. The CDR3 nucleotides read TGTGCCAGCAGCGCCACACCGGGACAGGGACAAGAGACCCAGTACTTC.